Listed below are T cell receptor beta chains from one sample, sequenced in a study of T-cell memory formation after mild COVID-19. TCRdb analysed the 5' RACE reads with MiXCR anew, one entry per CDR3 protein. This sample yields hundreds of thousands of distinct CDR3 sequences, of which roughly 22% are seen a single time; around 7.7% belongs to the top ten. The sample comprised PBMCs or a T cell subset sorted from them (not recorded which). These TCRs come from an adult woman who had mild COVID-19 (a few samples of this study predate the infection). Cell type and time point are not known. Each CDR3 is given with its conserved first and last residue. Fields, in order: CDR3 length, D gene, V gene, CDR3 protein. A D gene is named only where the DNA matches it firmly.

13 NA TRBV6-1 CASSEAGRNTIYF
15 TRBD1 TRBV20-1 CSAKGGTVGRYGYTF
14 NA TRBV25-1 CASSDVGITDTQYF
13 TRBD1 TRBV18 CASSPAGGPEAFF
17 NA TRBV19 CASSRLTGFAVNTEAFF
12 NA TRBV18 CASSPPLGEAFF
13 NA TRBV7-9 CASRRALNTEAFF
14 NA TRBV27 CASSRGGTNQPQHF
14 NA TRBV24-1 CATSLGSSYNEQFF
14 NA TRBV7-9 CASSSAGDPGGYTF
12 TRBD1 TRBV5-1 CACAQGYNEQFF
15 TRBD2 TRBV19 CASRQTSAFSYEQYF
13 NA TRBV11-1 CASSLLAIGELFF
15 NA TRBV20-1 CSARESGQLLETQYF
16 NA TRBV2 CASSEARGEGNEKLFF
14 NA TRBV18 CASSPQGRPSEQYF
17 TRBD2 TRBV12-3/TRBV12-4 CASSPLLAGGEYNEQFF
15 NA TRBV12-3/TRBV12-4 CASTGGMYWNTEAFF
16 TRBD2 TRBV7-2 CASSFSGLADYNEQFF
12 NA TRBV6-6 CASTSTGGEAFF
12 NA TRBV10-3 CAISDLGTEAFF
14 TRBD1 TRBV20-1 CSANAWTGPYGYTF
14 NA TRBV24-1 CATSEGSANTEAFF
12 TRBD1 TRBV29-1 CSVLGQPSEQYF
13 NA TRBV2 CASSLTVLSEQFF
16 TRBD1 TRBV5-1 CASSLAPGQADSPLHF
14 NA TRBV20-1 CSAPDREGADTQYF
13 TRBD2 TRBV20-1 CSARLAGWGEQYF
14 TRBD2 TRBV24-1 CATHSGSSYNEQFF
13 NA TRBV10-3 CAISHEYNNEQFF
16 TRBD1 TRBV12-3/TRBV12-4 CASSLTGTVKETEAFF
17 TRBD2 TRBV20-1 CSARDMLRGDPSDTQYF
13 NA TRBV27 CASSYPSSDEQYF
13 NA TRBV12-3/TRBV12-4 CASSLRVYNEQFF
16 TRBD1 TRBV5-1 CASSLGGTASGNTIYF
14 NA TRBV24-1 CATSGGGASYGYTF
16 NA TRBV12-3/TRBV12-4 CASTKLTSSVFGELFF
16 NA TRBV7-2 CASSPTWGTNTGELFF
13 NA TRBV7-2 CATSTGWGNTIYF
15 NA TRBV7-9 CASSLVGPGYNEQFF
11 NA TRBV29-1 CSVGEGTEQYF
15 NA TRBV5-1 CASSDTGLANEKLFF
11 NA TRBV12-3/TRBV12-4 CASRKAGELFF
14 NA TRBV30 CAWSVLGQTYEQYF
15 TRBD1 TRBV9 CASSPRTGAGNEQFF
15 NA TRBV27 CASRPGQSGANVLTF
16 NA TRBV4-2 CASSPRPQGSTDTQYF
15 NA TRBV3-1 CASSQGTASYNEQFF
15 NA TRBV12-3/TRBV12-4 CASSFSRNQGTEAFF
16 TRBD1 TRBV6-5 CASSYGGDRVRSPLHF
14 NA TRBV5-1 CASSLINPADTQYF
15 TRBD1 TRBV5-1 CASSSPTGLAYEQYF